Listed below are T cell receptor beta chains from one sample, sequenced in a study of Ad26.COV2.S vaccination and SARS-CoV-2 variants. This table comes from immunoSEQ multiplex PCR, and its TCRdb copy is limited to in-frame clones, with some not included. The sample records around 450,000 clones, approximately 90% being singletons. The sample in question was peripheral blood, obtained in a trial of Ad26.COV2.S vaccine versus placebo. All receptors come from a person between 18 and 65 years old who received the Ad26.COV2.S COVID-19 vaccine or a placebo. Both conserved end residues are part of each CDR3. Each record gives: J gene, clone size, V gene, D gene, CDR3 protein, CDR3 DNA. The D gene is left open where the match is weak. Size values are once, few and many counts, or a class for expanded clones, and some rows have none.

j_gene: TRBJ1-4; abundance: .; v_gene: TRBV15; d_gene: TRBD1; CDR3aa: CATSTDRGRDEKLFF; CDR3nt: TGTGCCACCAGCACAGACAGGGGGCGTGATGAAAAACTGTTTTTT
j_gene: TRBJ2-3; abundance: .; v_gene: TRBV30; d_gene: .; CDR3aa: CAWSLQGFSDTQYF; CDR3nt: TGTGCCTGGAGTCTCCAGGGATTTTCAGATACGCAGTATTTT
j_gene: TRBJ2-4; abundance: .; v_gene: TRBV6-6; d_gene: TRBD1; CDR3aa: CASSRTGTANENIQYF; CDR3nt: TGTGCCAGCAGTCGAACCGGGACAGCTAACGAAAACATTCAGTACTTC
j_gene: TRBJ1-2; abundance: once; v_gene: TRBV5-4; d_gene: .; CDR3aa: CASSPMGRNYGYTF; CDR3nt: TGTGCCAGCAGCCCCATGGGACGGAACTATGGCTACACCTTC
j_gene: TRBJ2-3; abundance: .; v_gene: TRBV5-1; d_gene: .; CDR3aa: CASSFSTDTQYF; CDR3nt: TGCGCCAGCAGCTTTAGCACAGATACGCAGTATTTT
j_gene: TRBJ1-5; abundance: .; v_gene: TRBV2; d_gene: .; CDR3aa: CASSVRGVPYQPQHF; CDR3nt: TGTGCCAGCAGTGTTCGGGGGGTACCATATCAGCCCCAGCATTTT
j_gene: TRBJ2-5; abundance: .; v_gene: TRBV7-9; d_gene: .; CDR3aa: CASSPGGGIKETQYF; CDR3nt: TGTGCCAGCAGCCCCGGGGGCGGGATCAAAGAGACCCAGTACTTC
j_gene: TRBJ2-3; abundance: .; v_gene: TRBV2; d_gene: TRBD1; CDR3aa: CASRRTGGSTDTQYF; CDR3nt: TGTGCCAGCAGACGGACAGGGGGCTCCACAGATACGCAGTATTTT
j_gene: TRBJ2-1; abundance: .; v_gene: TRBV5-4; d_gene: TRBD2; CDR3aa: CASSTRMGGDYNEQFF; CDR3nt: TGTGCCAGCAGCACCCGAATGGGGGGGGACTACAATGAGCAGTTCTTC
j_gene: TRBJ1-1; abundance: .; v_gene: TRBV3-1/TRBV3-2; d_gene: .; CDR3aa: CASSQAKAEAFF; CDR3nt: TGTGCCAGCAGCCAAGCAAAGGCGGAAGCTTTCTTT